One and the same sample provided the 21 T cell receptor beta chains below, sequenced in a study of cytomegalovirus exposure and HLA in healthy donors. It was with 60 Vbeta and 13 Jbeta primers that the PCR ran. TCRdb's table, derived via immunoSEQ multiplex PCR, lists solely in-frame clones and lacks some. The sample lists 150,000 to 200,000 clones; more than 85% were seen once. The sequencing sample was made of PBMCs. These receptors were collected from a woman between 18 and 29 years old in good health and CMV-seronegative.

The V call is TRBV2, the J call TRBJ2-3; TRBD1 might be the D (6 bases). The CDR3 totals 13 residues. Germline assignment: CDR1 SNHLY and CDR2 FYNNEI. The V end was cut by 6 bases, the J end by 10 bases, with 17 bases between. The CDR3 spells CASRDYIQGSQYF. The CDR3 coding sequence is TGTGCCAGCAGAGACTACATACAGGGTTCGCAGTATTTT.

The chain links TRBV13 to TRBJ1-6; perhaps TRBD1 as D (6 bases). Trimming stripped 0 bases from V and 13 bases from J, with 7 bases between. Germline V gene lookup returns CDR1 PRHDT and CDR2 FYEKMQ (reference sequence). This CDR3 spans 12 amino acids. The CDR3 is CASSLGQGPLHF. The DNA for the CDR3 is TGTGCCAGCAGCTTAGGACAGGGTCCCCTCCACTTT. The full variable domain, completed using reference TRBV13 and TRBJ1-6, is AAGVIQSPRHLIKEKRETATLKCYPIPRHDTVYWYQQGPGQDPQFLISFYEKMQSDKGSIPDRFSAQQFSDYHSELNMSSLELGDSALYFCASSLGQGPLHFGNGTRLTVT.

The chain combines TRBV4-1 with TRBJ2-7, with D possibly TRBD2 on 6 matching bases. This CDR3 has 13 amino acids. Germline V lookup: CDR1 MGHRA, CDR2 YSYEKL. Trimming removed 4 bases from V and 9 bases from J, with 16 bases in between. The CDR3 nucleotides are TGCGCCAGCAGCCCGACGGGGGAGAGGAGGCAGTACTTC. It codes for CASSPTGERRQYF.

V usage is TRBV11-3 and J usage is TRBJ2-3, with TRBD2 matching over 7 bases. V lost 6 bases and J lost 4; bases outside the gene matches: 16. Germline-derived CDR1 and CDR2 are SGHNT and YENEEA. CDR3 size: 17 residues. This chain's CDR3 is CASRYRQGRELADTQYF. In DNA form, the CDR3 reads TGTGCCAGCAGATATCGGCAAGGGAGGGAGTTGGCAGATACGCAGTATTTT.

The chain employs TRBV7-6 and TRBJ2-2; D is perhaps TRBD1 (6 bases). The CDR3 loop spans 15 amino acids. V gave up 5 bases and J gave up 4 bases, with 14 bases separating them. The germline V gene encodes CDR1 SGHVS and CDR2 FNYEAQ. The CDR3 loop is CASSRRDTLTGELFF. The CDR3 bases are TGTGCCAGCAGCCGACGGGACACTCTCACCGGGGAGCTGTTTTTT.

The chain carries TRBV7-9 and TRBJ1-1, with D tentatively TRBD1 (6 bases). Germline V gene data show CDR1 as SEHNR and CDR2 as FQNEAQ (reference sequence). V lost 0 bases, J lost 5 bases, and 10 bases lay in between. There are 14 residues in the CDR3. CDR3 in DNA: TGTGCCAGCAGCTTAGCAGGGGGAGGGACTGAAGCTTTCTTT. Amino acids: CASSLAGGGTEAFF.

There are a few counts of this clone. The chain couples TRBV1 to TRBJ2-7; the D call in the table, TRBD2, was not verified against the DNA. TRBV1 is a pseudogene locus. The CDR3 has 16 amino acids. The DNA for the CDR3 is TGCACCAGCAACCGGGGACTAGCGGCCCTCTCCTACGAGCAGTACTTC. Encoded protein: CTSNRGLAALSYEQYF.

The gene calls are TRBV7-9 and TRBJ2-7; 9 nucleotides line up with TRBD2. The CDR3 covers 14 residues. Germline V gene lookup returns CDR1 SEHNR and CDR2 FQNEAQ (reference sequence). After removal of 6 bases from V and 4 bases from J, the junction contained 7 bases not matched to a gene. CDR3 in DNA: TGTGCCAGCAGTCCGCGGGAGGGCCTATACGAGCAGTACTTC. Protein product: CASSPREGLYEQYF.

The gene calls are TRBV19 and TRBJ1-2, with D possibly matching TRBD1 (6 bases). V lost 5 bases and J lost 1, with 11 bases in between. The CDR3 length is 14 residues. Germline V gives CDR1 LNHDA, CDR2 SQIVND (reference sequence). The CDR3 nucleotides are TGTGCCAGTAGTTGGGACAACCTTAACTATGGCTACACCTTC. Translated: CASSWDNLNYGYTF.

The V call is TRBV10-1, the J call TRBJ1-5; tentatively, D is TRBD1 (6 bases). Germline CDR1 and CDR2: WNHNN and SYGVQD (reference sequence). The CDR3 is made up of 15 amino acids. V shed 4 bases and J shed 0 bases, with 10 bases lying between them. The CDR3, as DNA: TGCGCCAGCAGTGCGGACAGCTCTAGCAATCAGCCCCAGCATTTT. As protein: CASSADSSSNQPQHF.

The genes are TRBV6-5 and TRBJ2-3; TRBD1 matches 8 bases. The CDR3 runs to 14 residues. The germline V gene has CDR1 MNHEY and CDR2 SVGAGI. V shed 7 bases, J shed 4 bases, and the junction held 7 bases outside the gene matches. The CDR3 loop is CASKTGVEADTQYF. CDR3 nucleotide sequence: TGTGCCAGCAAGACAGGGGTGGAGGCAGATACGCAGTATTTT.

This chain joins TRBV6-4 and TRBJ2-4, with 7 nucleotides matching TRBD2. Germline V lookup: CDR1 MRHNA, CDR2 SNTAGT. This CDR3 has 14 residues. V was clipped by 6 bases and J by 6 bases; unmatched bases: 8. The CDR3 coding sequence is TGTGCCAGCAGCCCCGGGGGGACGTCAAACATTCAGTACTTC. Protein product: CASSPGGTSNIQYF.

The chain links TRBV27 to TRBJ2-1; TRBD1 agrees at 7 bases. This CDR3 has 14 residues. The V gene's germline CDR1 is MNHEY and CDR2 SMNVEV (reference sequence). V gave up 7 bases and J gave up 9 bases; unmatched junction bases: 12. The CDR3 protein is CASMDRWDNCEQFF. The CDR3, as DNA: TGTGCCAGCATGGACAGGTGGGACAATTGTGAGCAGTTCTTC.

The chain joins TRBV7-2 to TRBJ2-5; the D is unclear. The CDR3 consists of 12 residues. The V end lost 1 base, the J end lost 4 bases, and 4 bases lay between the germline ends. CDR1 SGHTA and CDR2 FQGNSA come from the germline V gene. The CDR3 spells CASSLDGETQYF. DNA of the CDR3: TGTGCCAGCAGCTTAGACGGAGAGACCCAGTACTTC.

The chain carries TRBV28 and TRBJ1-6, with D maybe TRBD1 (6 bases). The CDR3 is 16 residues long. V was pared by 6 bases and J by 5 bases, with 17 bases between. Per germline, CDR1 MDHEN and CDR2 SYDVKM. This CDR3 reads CASSSDGTRDNSPLHF. In DNA form, the CDR3 reads TGTGCCAGCAGCTCCGACGGGACAAGAGATAATTCACCCCTCCACTTT.

The J gene is TRBJ2-5, the V gene TRBV5-1; 11 nucleotides match TRBD2. With V trimmed by 2 bases and J by 7 bases, 7 bases remained unmatched. CDR3 length: 15 amino acids. CDR1 and CDR2 (germline): SGHRS, YFSETQ. In DNA form, the CDR3 reads TGCGCCAGCAGCTTTCTAGCGGGGGGCAGTGTGACCCAGTACTTC. This codes for CASSFLAGGSVTQYF.

This sequence joins TRBV27 and TRBJ1-1; weak D call: TRBD1 (6 bases). Germline assignment: CDR1 MNHEY and CDR2 SMNVEV (reference sequence). The CDR3 length is 17 residues. V was cut by 1 base and J by 1 base, with 16 bases left in between. The CDR3 region has the DNA TGTGCCAGCAGTTTATGGGGCAGGGGTGGAGGGAACACTGAAGCTTTCTTT. Translation gives CASSLWGRGGGNTEAFF.

CDR3 in amino acids: CASTNPGSNYGYTF. DNA of the CDR3: TGTGCCAGCACCAATCCCGGGAGTAACTATGGCTACACCTTC. The chain carries TRBV7-9 and TRBJ1-2; no clear D. The CDR3 has 14 amino acids. V lost 7 bases to trimming and J lost 1 base, with 13 bases between them. Germline CDR1 and CDR2: SEHNR and FQNEAQ (reference sequence).

The CDR3, as DNA: TGTGCCACCCCCGTGAGCTCTGGGGCCAACGTCCTGACTTTC. Translated, it gives CATPVSSGANVLTF. The chain combines TRBV25-1 with TRBJ2-6; D is ambiguous. Trimming shortened V by 10 bases and J by 0 bases, and 10 bases separated the two germline ends. Germline V gene lookup returns CDR1 MGHDK and CDR2 SYGVNS. This CDR3 region has 14 residues.

J is TRBJ1-5 and V is TRBV6-4, with D perhaps matching TRBD1 (6 bases). Trimming removed 4 bases at V and 3 bases at J, with 13 bases between. CDR3 length: 15 residues. Germline CDR1 and CDR2: MRHNA and SNTAGT. The CDR3 DNA follows: TGTGCCAGCAGTGCCTCAACAGGGTTCAATCAGCCCCAGCATTTT. It yields the protein CASSASTGFNQPQHF.

This clone was recorded a few times. This rearrangement joins TRBV27 to TRBJ2-3; D may be TRBD2 (5 bases). V lost 3 bases to trimming and J lost 8 bases, with 6 bases between them. The CDR3 runs to 11 residues. Germline CDR1 is MNHEY and CDR2 is SMNVEV (reference sequence). In nucleotides, the CDR3 is TGTGCCAGCAGTTTTGCGGGTACGCAGTATTTT. This sequence encodes CASSFAGTQYF.